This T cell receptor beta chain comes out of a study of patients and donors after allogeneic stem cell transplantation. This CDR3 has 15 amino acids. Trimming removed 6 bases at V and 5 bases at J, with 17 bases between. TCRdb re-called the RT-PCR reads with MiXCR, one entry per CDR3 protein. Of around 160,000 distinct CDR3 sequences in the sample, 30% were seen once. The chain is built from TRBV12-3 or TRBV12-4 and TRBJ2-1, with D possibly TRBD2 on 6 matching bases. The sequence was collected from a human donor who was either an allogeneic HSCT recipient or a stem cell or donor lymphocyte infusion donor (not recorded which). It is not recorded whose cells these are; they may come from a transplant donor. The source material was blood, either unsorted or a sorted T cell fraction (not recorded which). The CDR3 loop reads CASSFPGDWDNEQFF. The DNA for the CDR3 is TGTGCCAGCAGCTTCCCCGGGGACTGGGACAATGAGCAGTTCTTC.